This TCR beta chain was observed in a study of shared clonotypes between healthy human individuals. Across the study: Three CD4 naive, three CD4 memory, two CD8 naive and one CD8 memory plate were used per donor.

Naive CD8 populations comprised CD45RO-negative cells positively selected for CCR7, excluding terminally differentiated effector memory CD45RA+ cells. V dropped 2 bases and J dropped 4; count of bases not matched to a gene: 7. This CDR3 region has 15 residues. Germline lookup yields CDR1 SGHRS and CDR2 YFSETQ. The method was immunoSEQ multiplex PCR; TCRdb's version includes in-frame clones alone and lacks a portion of them. The data hold nearly 2 million clones, with about 94% observed a single time. What was sequenced was naive CD8+ T cells sorted from blood. This chain connects TRBV5-1 to TRBJ2-3; 7 bases line up with TRBD1. The receptor's source is a man aged 18 to 35 in good health. The CDR3 protein is CASSFTGEYADTQYF. CDR3 sequence (DNA): TGCGCCAGCAGCTTCACAGGGGAGTATGCAGATACGCAGTATTTT.